A selection of T cell receptor beta chains follows, all from one sample in a study of shared clonotypes between healthy human individuals. The assay was immunoSEQ multiplex PCR, and TCRdb's table has in-frame clones only and misses some. The sample lists 1.6 million or so clones, 95% to 97% occurring once. The sample comprised naive CD4+ T cells sorted from blood. Receptors were obtained from a man aged 25-45 years in good health. Each CDR3 is given with its conserved first and last residue. D genes are given only for firm matches. Size tells how often a clone was seen (once, few, many) or the class of an expanded clone, and some rows leave it out.

>12|TRBV19|NA|TRBJ1-1|NA
CASSIRGGEAFF
TGTGCCAGTAGTATAAGGGGTGGTGAAGCTTTCTTT
>14|TRBV28|TRBD2|TRBJ2-7|NA
CASSRGGRAQEQYF
TGTGCCAGCAGTCGGGGCGGGAGGGCCCAAGAGCAGTACTTC
>15|TRBV4-1|NA|TRBJ1-5|NA
CASSQAGDSNQPQHF
TGCGCCAGCAGCCAAGCTGGGGACAGCAATCAGCCCCAGCATTTT
>16|TRBV6-1|TRBD1|TRBJ1-2|NA
CASSARDRRTHDGYTF
TGTGCCAGCAGTGCGAGGGACAGGAGAACCCATGATGGCTACACCTTC
>14|TRBV10-3|NA|TRBJ2-7|once
CAISVSASSYEQYF
TGTGCCATCAGTGTCAGCGCCAGCTCCTACGAGCAGTACTTC
>12|TRBV19|NA|TRBJ2-2|NA
CASIGDFGELFF
TGTGCCAGTATCGGGGATTTCGGGGAGCTGTTTTTT
>15|TRBV27|NA|TRBJ2-3|NA
CASRRNSGLTDTQYF
TGTGCCAGCAGACGAAACTCCGGGCTTACAGATACGCAGTATTTT
>14|TRBV9|NA|TRBJ2-1|NA
CASSVEGALVTQFF
TGTGCCAGCAGCGTAGAGGGTGCCCTGGTGACGCAGTTCTTC
>12|TRBV28|NA|TRBJ1-5|NA
CASSLAYQPQHF
TGTGCCAGCAGTTTAGCGTACCAGCCCCAGCATTTT
>16|TRBV7-2|TRBD2|TRBJ2-1|NA
CASSLGTSGRFDEQFF
TGTGCCAGCAGCTTAGGGACTAGCGGGAGGTTCGATGAGCAGTTCTTC
>16|TRBV6-1|NA|TRBJ2-3|NA
CASSELAARGTDTQYF
TGTGCCAGCAGTGAGCTCGCGGCCAGGGGCACAGATACGCAGTATTTT
>16|TRBV6-5|NA|TRBJ2-1|NA
CASSYSRSRGTDEQFF
TGTGCCAGCAGTTACTCGAGGTCTAGGGGTACGGATGAGCAGTTCTTC
>15|TRBV6-5|TRBD1|TRBJ2-5|NA
CASSYSGTGEETQYF
TGTGCCAGCAGTTACTCAGGGACAGGGGAAGAGACCCAGTACTTC
>15|TRBV4-3|NA|TRBJ1-5|NA
CASSQGPYSNQPQHF
TGCGCCAGCAGCCAAGGTCCGTATAGCAATCAGCCCCAGCATTTT
>15|TRBV27|NA|TRBJ2-1|NA
CASSFDPPARNEQFF
TGTGCCAGCAGTTTTGACCCCCCGGCGAGGAATGAGCAGTTCTTC
>15|TRBV6-6|NA|TRBJ1-5|once
CASSYSRAGNQPQHF
TGTGCCAGCAGTTACTCGAGGGCGGGCAATCAGCCCCAGCATTTT
>14|TRBV5-1|NA|TRBJ2-1|NA
CASSLAGRYNEQFF
TGCGCCAGCAGCTTGGCGGGCCGCTACAATGAGCAGTTCTTC
>17|TRBV11-3|NA|TRBJ2-1|NA
CASSCPECWSVIVEQFF
TGTGCCAGCAGCTGCCCCGAGTGTTGGTCTGTGATTGTTGAGCAGTTCTTC
>13|TRBV2|NA|TRBJ2-7|NA
CASKRESPYEQYF
TGTGCCAGCAAGAGGGAGTCCCCCTACGAGCAGTACTTC
>15|TRBV5-4|TRBD1|TRBJ2-1|few
CASSLGQGSYNEQFF
TGTGCCAGCAGCTTGGGACAGGGCTCCTACAATGAGCAGTTCTTC
>14|TRBV29-1|TRBD1|TRBJ2-7|NA
CSASRDRGSHEQYF
TGCAGCGCATCCCGCGACAGGGGGAGTCACGAGCAGTACTTC
>19|TRBV10-1|TRBD1|TRBJ1-5|NA
CASTDKVDRGWYSNQPQHF
TGCGCCAGCACCGATAAGGTGGACAGGGGATGGTATAGCAATCAGCCCCAGCATTTT
>13|TRBV28|NA|TRBJ2-7|NA
CASSSGLPYEQYF
TGTGCCAGCAGTTCAGGACTACCCTACGAGCAGTACTTC
>16|TRBV28|NA|TRBJ2-3|NA
CASSLLGRYSTDTQYF
TGTGCCAGCAGTTTACTAGGACGGTATAGCACAGATACGCAGTATTTT
>16|TRBV5-1|TRBD2|TRBJ2-1|NA
CASSQMGVAGYNEQFF
TGCGCCAGCAGCCAGATGGGAGTAGCGGGATACAATGAGCAGTTCTTC
>17|TRBV28|TRBD1|TRBJ2-6|NA
CATSIRDRGQGANVLTF
TGTGCCACTTCTATTCGGGACAGGGGGCAAGGGGCCAACGTCCTGACTTTC
>15|TRBV9|TRBD1|TRBJ1-4|NA
CASSVRTGANEKLFF
TGTGCCAGCAGCGTAAGGACAGGGGCTAATGAAAAACTGTTTTTT
>17|TRBV29-1|TRBD2|TRBJ2-6|NA
CSVPSGSPHSGANVLTF
TGCAGCGTCCCTAGCGGGAGCCCTCACTCTGGGGCCAACGTCCTGACTTTC
>15|TRBV10-3|NA|TRBJ1-2|few
CAISGGPTSGSGYTF
TGTGCCATCAGTGGCGGCCCAACCTCAGGGAGCGGCTACACCTTC
>13|TRBV6-5|NA|TRBJ2-7|NA
CASSPDGAYEQYF
TGTGCCAGCAGTCCGGATGGGGCTTACGAGCAGTACTTC
>14|TRBV9|NA|TRBJ1-2|NA
CASSVQSQGYGYTF
TGTGCCAGCAGCGTCCAGTCCCAGGGCTATGGCTACACCTTC
>16|TRBV5-1|NA|TRBJ2-1|NA
CASSPGGAPSYNEQFF
TGCGCCAGCAGCCCCGGAGGGGCACCCTCCTACAATGAGCAGTTCTTC
>15|TRBV28|TRBD1|TRBJ1-4|NA
CASSPSGGIDEKLFF
TGTGCCAGCAGTCCCTCAGGGGGAATTGATGAAAAACTGTTTTTT
>12|TRBV14|NA|TRBJ2-5|NA
CASSQGEETQYF
TGTGCCAGCAGCCAAGGAGAAGAGACCCAGTACTTC
>15|TRBV7-2|NA|TRBJ1-2|NA
CASSLEDGPGAGYTF
TGTGCCAGCAGCTTAGAGGACGGACCCGGAGCAGGCTACACCTTC
>18|TRBV7-6|TRBD1|TRBJ1-1|NA
CASSLDFGAGGKNTEAFF
TGTGCCAGCAGCTTAGATTTTGGGGCAGGGGGGAAGAACACTGAAGCTTTCTTT
>15|TRBV9|NA|TRBJ2-5|NA
CASSVGPSPQETQYF
TGTGCCAGCAGCGTAGGTCCCTCCCCACAAGAGACCCAGTACTTC
>13|TRBV30|NA|TRBJ2-5|NA
CAWSVGGVETQYF
TGTGCCTGGTCCGTAGGGGGAGTGGAGACCCAGTACTTC
>13|TRBV6-1|NA|TRBJ2-2|few
CASSIAVTGELFF
TGTGCCAGCAGTATCGCAGTGACCGGGGAGCTGTTTTTT
>13|TRBV5-5|TRBD1|TRBJ2-7|NA
CASSTYRGNEQYF
TGTGCCAGCAGCACGTACAGGGGGAACGAGCAGTACTTC
>14|TRBV5-1|NA|TRBJ2-1|NA
CASRTTLVNNEQFF
TGCGCCAGCCGAACCACACTAGTGAACAATGAGCAGTTCTTC
>14|TRBV15|NA|TRBJ1-1|NA
CATSRVRGRTEAFF
TGTGCCACCAGCAGAGTCCGGGGGCGGACTGAAGCTTTCTTT
>15|TRBV10-3|NA|TRBJ2-2|once
CAISGGLELPGELFF
TGTGCCATCAGTGGGGGACTGGAACTACCCGGGGAGCTGTTTTTT
>15|TRBV27|TRBD2|TRBJ2-7|NA
CASSPLAGPSPEQYF
TGTGCCAGCAGTCCCCTAGCGGGGCCGAGTCCCGAGCAGTACTTC
>16|TRBV9|TRBD2|TRBJ2-7|NA
CASSPTPTSGIYEQYF
TGTGCCAGCAGCCCCACCCCGACTAGCGGAATTTACGAGCAGTACTTC
>19|TRBV9|NA|TRBJ2-1|NA
CASSVMDRPSSARDNEQFF
TGTGCCAGCAGCGTCATGGACAGACCATCTAGCGCCCGGGACAATGAGCAGTTCTTC
>19|TRBV18|TRBD1|TRBJ2-3|NA
CASSPIPLLATGGTDTQYF
TGTGCCAGCTCACCAATTCCTTTATTGGCGACAGGGGGCACAGATACGCAGTATTTT
>16|TRBV5-4|TRBD2|TRBJ2-3|NA
CASSEIAGGGKDTQYF
TGTGCCAGCAGCGAAATAGCGGGAGGTGGAAAAGATACGCAGTATTTT
>14|TRBV4-1|NA|TRBJ1-2|NA
CASSQAGPLYGYTF
TGCGCCAGCAGCCAAGCCGGTCCCCTCTATGGCTACACCTTC
>15|TRBV5-5|TRBD2|TRBJ2-1|NA
CASSPRTSGRNEQFF
TGTGCCAGCAGCCCAAGGACTAGCGGGAGGAATGAGCAGTTCTTC
>15|TRBV7-2|NA|TRBJ2-1|NA
CASSARGAKYNEQFF
TGTGCCAGCAGCGCAAGGGGGGCCAAATACAATGAGCAGTTCTTC
>15|TRBV2|NA|TRBJ1-3|NA
CASRWDIPSGNTIYF
TGTGCCAGCAGGTGGGACATTCCCTCTGGAAACACCATATATTTT
>16|TRBV5-1|TRBD2|TRBJ2-1|NA
CASSYGDWTSGTEPFF
TGCGCCAGCAGCTATGGGGATTGGACTAGCGGGACAGAACCGTTCTTC
>14|TRBV10-3|NA|TRBJ1-2|NA
CATEGTPGGWGYTF
TGTGCCACCGAGGGAACTCCGGGTGGCTGGGGCTACACCTTC